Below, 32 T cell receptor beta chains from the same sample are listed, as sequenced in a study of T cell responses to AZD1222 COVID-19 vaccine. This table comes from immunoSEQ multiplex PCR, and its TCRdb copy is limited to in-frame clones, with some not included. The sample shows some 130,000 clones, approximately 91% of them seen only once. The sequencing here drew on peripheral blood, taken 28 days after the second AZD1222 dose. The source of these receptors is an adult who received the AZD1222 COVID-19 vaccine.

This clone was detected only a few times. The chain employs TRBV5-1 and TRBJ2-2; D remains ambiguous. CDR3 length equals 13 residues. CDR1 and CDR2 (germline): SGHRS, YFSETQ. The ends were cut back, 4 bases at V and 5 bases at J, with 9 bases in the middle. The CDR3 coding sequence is TGCGCCAGCAGCGCCGACGGGACCGGGGAGCTGTTTTTT. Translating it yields CASSADGTGELFF.

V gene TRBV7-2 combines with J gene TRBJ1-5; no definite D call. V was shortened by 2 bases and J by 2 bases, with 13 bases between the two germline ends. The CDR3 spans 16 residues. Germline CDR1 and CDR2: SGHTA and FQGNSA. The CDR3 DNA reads TGTGCCAGCAGCTTATACGCCGCCCCGGGCAATCAGCCCCAGCATTTT. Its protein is CASSLYAAPGNQPQHF.

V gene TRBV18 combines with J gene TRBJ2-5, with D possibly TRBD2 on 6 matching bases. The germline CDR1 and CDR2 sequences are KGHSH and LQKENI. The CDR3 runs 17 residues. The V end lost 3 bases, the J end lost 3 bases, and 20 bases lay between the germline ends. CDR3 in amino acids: CASSPMWVTPGEETQYF. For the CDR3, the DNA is TGTGCCAGCTCACCTATGTGGGTTACCCCGGGAGAAGAGACCCAGTACTTC.

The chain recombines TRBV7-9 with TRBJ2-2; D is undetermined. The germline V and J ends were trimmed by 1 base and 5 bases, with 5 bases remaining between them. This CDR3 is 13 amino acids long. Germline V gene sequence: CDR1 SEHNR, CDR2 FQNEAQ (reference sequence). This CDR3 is CASSLGSTGELFF. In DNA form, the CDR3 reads TGTGCCAGCAGCTTAGGCTCGACCGGGGAGCTGTTTTTT.

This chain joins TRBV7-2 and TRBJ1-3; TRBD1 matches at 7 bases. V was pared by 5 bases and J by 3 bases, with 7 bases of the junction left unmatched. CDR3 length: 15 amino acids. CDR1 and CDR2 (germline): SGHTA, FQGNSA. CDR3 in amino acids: CASSLDRVSGNTIYF. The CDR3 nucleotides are TGTGCCAGCAGCCTAGACAGGGTTAGTGGAAACACCATATATTTT.

CDR3 protein: CASSYALVQGGNYGYTF. The CDR3 nucleotides are TGTGCCAGCAGTTATGCCCTCGTACAGGGGGGAAACTATGGCTACACCTTC. This sequence joins TRBV28 and TRBJ1-2; TRBD1 agrees at 8 bases. The CDR3 is 17 amino acids. V trimming: 4 bases; J trimming: 2 bases; junction bases outside the gene matches: 12. Germline-derived CDR1 and CDR2 are MDHEN and SYDVKM.

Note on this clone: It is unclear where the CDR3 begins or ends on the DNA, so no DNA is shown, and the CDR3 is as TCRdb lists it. CDR3 protein: CCATSDLPFLGGNTIYF. The chain links TRBV24-1 to TRBJ1-3. The CDR3 region is 17 residues in length, termini included. Germline V lookup: CDR1 KGHDR, CDR2 SFDVKD.

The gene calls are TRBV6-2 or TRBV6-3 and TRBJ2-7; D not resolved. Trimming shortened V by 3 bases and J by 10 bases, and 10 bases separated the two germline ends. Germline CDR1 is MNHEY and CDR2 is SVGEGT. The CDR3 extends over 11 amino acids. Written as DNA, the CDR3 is TGTGCCAGCAGTTATGGGCAGCGACAGTACTTC. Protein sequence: CASSYGQRQYF.

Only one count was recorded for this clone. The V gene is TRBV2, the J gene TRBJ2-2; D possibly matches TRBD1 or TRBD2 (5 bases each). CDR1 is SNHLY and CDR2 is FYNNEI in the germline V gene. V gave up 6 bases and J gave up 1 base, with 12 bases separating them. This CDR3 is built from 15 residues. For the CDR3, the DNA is TGTGCCAGCAGCTCGGGACCGTTGAACACCGGGGAGCTGTTTTTT. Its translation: CASSSGPLNTGELFF.

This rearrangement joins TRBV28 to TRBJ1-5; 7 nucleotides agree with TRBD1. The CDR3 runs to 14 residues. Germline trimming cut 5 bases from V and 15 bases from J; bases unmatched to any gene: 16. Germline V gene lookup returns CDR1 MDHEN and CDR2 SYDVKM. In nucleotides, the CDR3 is TGTGCCAGCAGTCCCAGACAGGGTAGGTATAGCCGGCATTTT. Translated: CASSPRQGRYSRHF.

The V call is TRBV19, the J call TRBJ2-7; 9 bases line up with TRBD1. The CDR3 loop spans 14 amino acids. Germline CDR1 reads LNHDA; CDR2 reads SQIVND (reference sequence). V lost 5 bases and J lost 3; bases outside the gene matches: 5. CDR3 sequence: CASSAGTGRYEQYF. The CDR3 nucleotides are TGTGCCAGTAGTGCCGGGACAGGGCGCTACGAGCAGTACTTC.

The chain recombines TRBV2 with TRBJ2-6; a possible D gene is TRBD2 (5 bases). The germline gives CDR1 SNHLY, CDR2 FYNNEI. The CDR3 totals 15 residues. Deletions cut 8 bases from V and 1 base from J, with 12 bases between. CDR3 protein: CASGVPGSGANVLTF. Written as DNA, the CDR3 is TGTGCCAGCGGGGTGCCGGGGTCTGGGGCCAACGTCCTGACTTTC.

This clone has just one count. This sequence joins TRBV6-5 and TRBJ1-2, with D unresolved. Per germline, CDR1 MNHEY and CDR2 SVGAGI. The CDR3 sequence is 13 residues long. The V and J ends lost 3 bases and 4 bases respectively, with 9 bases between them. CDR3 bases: TGTGCCAGCAGTTATGGTGGATTCTATGGCTACACCTTC. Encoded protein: CASSYGGFYGYTF.

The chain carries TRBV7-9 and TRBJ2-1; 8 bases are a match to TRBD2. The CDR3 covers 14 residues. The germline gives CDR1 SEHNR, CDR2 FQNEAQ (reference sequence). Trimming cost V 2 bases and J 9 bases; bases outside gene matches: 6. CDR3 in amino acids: CASSLRGTRGEQFF. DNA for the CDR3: TGTGCCAGCAGCTTAAGGGGGACTAGGGGTGAGCAGTTCTTC.

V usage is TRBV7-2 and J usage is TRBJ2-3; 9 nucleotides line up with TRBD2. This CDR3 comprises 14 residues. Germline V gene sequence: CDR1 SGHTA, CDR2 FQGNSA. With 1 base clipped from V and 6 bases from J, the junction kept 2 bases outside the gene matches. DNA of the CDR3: TGTGCCAGCAGCTTAGGGACTAGCGCCGATACGCAGTATTTT. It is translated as CASSLGTSADTQYF.

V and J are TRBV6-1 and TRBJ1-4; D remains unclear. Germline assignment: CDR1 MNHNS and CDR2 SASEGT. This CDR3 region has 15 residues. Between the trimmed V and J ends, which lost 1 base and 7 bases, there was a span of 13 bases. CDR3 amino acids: CASSEVDPMVEKLFF. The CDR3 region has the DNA TGTGCCAGCAGTGAAGTGGATCCTATGGTTGAAAAACTGTTTTTT.

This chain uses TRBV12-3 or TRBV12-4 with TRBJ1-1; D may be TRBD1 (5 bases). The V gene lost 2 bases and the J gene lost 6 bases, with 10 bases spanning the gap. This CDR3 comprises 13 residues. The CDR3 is CASSLWGEAEAFF. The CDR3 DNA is TGTGCCAGCAGTTTATGGGGGGAGGCTGAAGCTTTCTTT.

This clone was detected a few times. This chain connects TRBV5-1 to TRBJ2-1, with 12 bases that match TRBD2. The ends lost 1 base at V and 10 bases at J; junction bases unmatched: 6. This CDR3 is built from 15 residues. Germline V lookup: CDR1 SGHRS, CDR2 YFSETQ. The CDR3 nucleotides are TGCGCCAGCAGCTTGCTCCTAGCGGGAGGGAACGAGCAGTTCTTC. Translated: CASSLLLAGGNEQFF. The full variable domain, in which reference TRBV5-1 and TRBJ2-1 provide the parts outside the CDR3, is KAGVTQTPRYLIKTRGQQVTLSCSPISGHRSVSWYQQTPGQGLQFLFEYFSETQRNKGNFPGRFSGRQFSNSRSEMNVSTLELGDSALYLCASSLLLAGGNEQFFGPGTRLTVL.

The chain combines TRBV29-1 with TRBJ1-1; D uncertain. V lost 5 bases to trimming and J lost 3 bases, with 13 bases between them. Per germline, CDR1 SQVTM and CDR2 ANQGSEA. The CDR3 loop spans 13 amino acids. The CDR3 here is CSVLRLRDTEAFF. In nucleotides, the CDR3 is TGCAGCGTTCTGAGGCTCCGAGACACTGAAGCTTTCTTT.

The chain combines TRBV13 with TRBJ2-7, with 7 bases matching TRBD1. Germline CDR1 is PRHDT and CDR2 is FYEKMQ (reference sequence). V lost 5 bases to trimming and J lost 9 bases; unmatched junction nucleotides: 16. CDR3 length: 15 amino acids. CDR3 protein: CASSHKGAYPAAQYF. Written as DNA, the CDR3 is TGTGCCAGCAGCCACAAGGGGGCATATCCGGCAGCGCAGTACTTC.

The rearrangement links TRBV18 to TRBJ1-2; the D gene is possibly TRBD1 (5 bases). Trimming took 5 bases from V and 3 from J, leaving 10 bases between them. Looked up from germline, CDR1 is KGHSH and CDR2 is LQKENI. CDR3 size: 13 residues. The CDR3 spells CASSSGQDYGYTF. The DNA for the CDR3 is TGTGCCAGCTCATCTGGACAAGACTATGGCTACACCTTC.

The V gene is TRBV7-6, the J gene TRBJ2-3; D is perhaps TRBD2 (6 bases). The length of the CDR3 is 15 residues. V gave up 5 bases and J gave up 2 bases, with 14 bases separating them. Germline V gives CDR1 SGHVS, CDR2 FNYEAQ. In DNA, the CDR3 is TGTGCCAGCAGCGCAGACGGGGGACTCACAGATACGCAGTATTTT. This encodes CASSADGGLTDTQYF. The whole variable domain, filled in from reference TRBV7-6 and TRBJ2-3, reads GAGVSQSPRYKVTKRGQDVALRCDPISGHVSLYWYRQALGQGPEFLTYFNYEAQQDKSGLPNDRFSAERPEGSISTLTIQRTEQRDSAMYRCASSADGGLTDTQYFGPGTRLTVL.

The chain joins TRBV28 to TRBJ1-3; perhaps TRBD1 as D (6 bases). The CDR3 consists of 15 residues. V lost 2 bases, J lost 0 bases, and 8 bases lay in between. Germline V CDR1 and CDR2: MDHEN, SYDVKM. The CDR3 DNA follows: TGTGCCAGCAGTTTAGGGGGCTTCTCTGGAAACACCATATATTTT. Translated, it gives CASSLGGFSGNTIYF.

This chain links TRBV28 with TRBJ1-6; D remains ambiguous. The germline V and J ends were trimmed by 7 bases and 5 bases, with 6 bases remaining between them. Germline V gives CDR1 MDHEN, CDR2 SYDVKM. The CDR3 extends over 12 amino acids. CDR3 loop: CASNLNNSPLHF. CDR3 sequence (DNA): TGTGCCAGCAATCTTAATAATTCACCCCTCCACTTT.

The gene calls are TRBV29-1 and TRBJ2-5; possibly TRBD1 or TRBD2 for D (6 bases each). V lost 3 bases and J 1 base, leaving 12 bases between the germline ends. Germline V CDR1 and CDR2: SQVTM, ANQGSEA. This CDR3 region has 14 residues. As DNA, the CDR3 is TGCAGCGTTGACCCGGGGGCGAGCCAAGAGACCCAGTACTTC. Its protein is CSVDPGASQETQYF.

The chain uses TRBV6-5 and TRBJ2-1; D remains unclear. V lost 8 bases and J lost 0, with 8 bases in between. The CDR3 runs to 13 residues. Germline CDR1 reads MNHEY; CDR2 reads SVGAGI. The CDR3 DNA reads TGTGCCAGCGGAAGAAACTCCTACAATGAGCAGTTCTTC. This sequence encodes CASGRNSYNEQFF.

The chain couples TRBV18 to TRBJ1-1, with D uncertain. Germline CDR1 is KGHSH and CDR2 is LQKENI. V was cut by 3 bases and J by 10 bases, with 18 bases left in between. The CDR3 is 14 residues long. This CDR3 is CASSPPGGAGGAFF. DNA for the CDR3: TGTGCCAGCTCACCTCCTGGAGGAGCTGGTGGAGCTTTCTTT. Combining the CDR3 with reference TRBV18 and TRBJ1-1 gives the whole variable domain NAGVMQNPRHLVRRRGQEARLRCSPMKGHSHVYWYRQLPEEGLKFMVYLQKENIIDESGMPKERFSAEFPKEGPSILRIQQVVRGDSAAYFCASSPPGGAGGAFFGQGTRLTVV.

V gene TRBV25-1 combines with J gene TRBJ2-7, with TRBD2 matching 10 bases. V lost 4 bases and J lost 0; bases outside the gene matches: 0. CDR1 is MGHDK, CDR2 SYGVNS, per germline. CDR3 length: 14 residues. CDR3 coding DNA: TGTGCCAGCAGTGTAGCGGGAGGCTCCTACGAGCAGTACTTC. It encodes CASSVAGGSYEQYF.

The CDR3 nucleotides read TGTGCCAGCTCACCACCATCGGAGGGGGGTGAAAAACTGTTTTTT. This gives the protein CASSPPSEGGEKLFF. The V call is TRBV18, the J call TRBJ1-4; D is possibly TRBD1 (6 bases). Germline V gene data show CDR1 as KGHSH and CDR2 as LQKENI. Trimming took off 0 bases at V and 7 bases at J, with 12 bases between the two ends. The CDR3 has 15 amino acids.

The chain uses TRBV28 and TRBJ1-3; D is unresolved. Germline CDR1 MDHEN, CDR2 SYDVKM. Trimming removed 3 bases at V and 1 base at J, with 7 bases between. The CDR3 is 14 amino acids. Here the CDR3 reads CASSFPGSGNTIYF. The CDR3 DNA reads TGTGCCAGCAGTTTTCCGGGTTCTGGAAACACCATATATTTT.

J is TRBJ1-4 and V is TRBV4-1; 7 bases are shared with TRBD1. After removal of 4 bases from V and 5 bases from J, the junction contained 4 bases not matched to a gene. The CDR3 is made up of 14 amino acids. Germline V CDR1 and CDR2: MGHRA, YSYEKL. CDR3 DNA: TGCGCCAGCAGCCCGGGACAGTTGAATGAAAAACTGTTTTTT. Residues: CASSPGQLNEKLFF.

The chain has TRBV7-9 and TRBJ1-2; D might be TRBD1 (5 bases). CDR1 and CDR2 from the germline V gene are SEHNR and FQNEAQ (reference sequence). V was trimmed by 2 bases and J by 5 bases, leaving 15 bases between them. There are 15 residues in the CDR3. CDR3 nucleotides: TGTGCCAGCAGCTTAATGGCAGGTGGGGCGTATGGCTACACCTTC. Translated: CASSLMAGGAYGYTF.